The source of this T cell receptor (beta chain) is a study of cytomegalovirus exposure and HLA in healthy donors. Background on the study: Most genotyped donors, about 81% of around 370, had Caucasian-associated genetic ancestry.

V trimming: 3 bases; J trimming: 6 bases; junction bases outside the gene matches: 1. Germline CDR1 is PRHDT and CDR2 is FYEKMQ (reference sequence). The CDR3 totals 13 residues. With 60 Vbeta and 13 Jbeta primers, the PCR was carried out. Data came from immunoSEQ multiplex PCR; TCRdb stores just in-frame clones and leaves some out. The sample includes around 150,000 clones, 75% to 80% of them seen just once. This chain uses TRBV13 with TRBJ2-2; 7 nucleotides align to TRBD2. The sequencing input was PBMCs. This clonotype originated in a male donor in good health and CMV-seronegative. CDR3: CASSFGGAGELFF. The CDR3 DNA sequence: TGTGCCAGCAGCTTTGGGGGGGCCGGGGAGCTGTTTTTT.